This T cell receptor beta chain was retrieved from a study of T cell repertoires in cytomegalovirus infection. To note about this clonotype: The antigen is unknown.

Germline CDR1 SGHDT, CDR2 YYEEEE. Trimming left V 4 bases short and J 2 bases short, with 17 bases between. The CDR3 extends over 16 amino acids. TCRdb re-called the reads through MiXCR, storing one row per CDR3 protein. The table lists roughly 570,000 distinct CDR3 sequences, roughly 43% of them singletons. The TCR sequence derives from a human donor in good health (CMV status not recorded). Some clones in this sample may be carry-over from other donors' samples. The V call is TRBV5-6, the J call TRBJ2-3; possibly TRBD1 for D (5 bases). The sequences come from cultured PBMCs, collected from culture after CMV antigen stimulation. The CDR3 loop is CASSQGLGTHTDTQYF. CDR3 coding DNA: TGTGCCAGCAGCCAGGGCCTCGGTACACACACAGATACGCAGTATTTT.